What follows is one TCR beta chain and its context. This clone was detected a few times. No cognate antigen has been identified for it. No clone much larger than this one lies a single base away; base qualities are absent. CDR1 and CDR2, per the germline V gene, are KGHSH and LQKENI. V is pared back by 3 bases and J by 9 bases, with 15 bases lying between the germline termini. Its CDR3 holds 14 amino acids, cysteine through phenylalanine. This entry keeps only the CDR3 DNA: 42 bases, framed from base 1. The sample originates from a study of T cell changes during pregnancy in multiple sclerosis (dated by TCRdb to between 2018 and 2021). Regarding the complete study: The study examined how the T cell repertoire changed over the course of pregnancy in women with multiple sclerosis.

Receptor libraries were prepared by the immunoSEQ multiplex PCR assay. The clones in this table, taken by TCRdb from immuneACCESS, are in-frame only. Not every clone is retained; where verified, under half of the shortfall comes from an unresolved V gene, and the cause of the rest is unknown. The sample has 40,000 to 45,000 clones on record, over 75% of them singletons. Clones ranked in the top ten supply 0.65% to 0.9% of the sample. This clonotype was sampled from a female donor with multiple sclerosis, enrolled in a pregnancy study. The chain links TRBV18 with TRBJ1-5; no D segment can be confidently identified. Material: CD4+ T cells from peripheral blood mononuclear cells, obtained before pregnancy. The CDR3 has the sequence CASSPDGLVGPQHF. The bases are TGTGCCAGCTCACCCGACGGACTCGTGGGGCCCCAGCATTTT.